One sample yielded the 10 T cell receptor beta chains listed below, sequenced in a study of control samples from healthy donors and cancer patients. Sequencing was performed with immunoSEQ multiplex PCR; in TCRdb, only in-frame clones are kept and a portion is missing. Of 140,000 or so clones in the sample, 80% to 95% were seen once. The sequenced material came from blood. These receptors all stem from a man aged 25 to 40 in good health.

This chain joins TRBV4-1 and TRBJ1-5; 7 bases agree with TRBD1. The junction had 3 bases not matched to a gene; V was cut back by 1 base and J by 3 bases. Germline loops: CDR1 MGHRA, CDR2 YSYEKL. The CDR3 totals 15 residues. The DNA for the CDR3 is TGCGCCAGCAGCCAAGGTGACAGGGCCAATCAGCCCCAGCATTTT. Its protein product is CASSQGDRANQPQHF.

This sequence joins TRBV10-3 and TRBJ2-2, with D unclear. Germline CDR1 ENHRY, CDR2 SYGVKD. This CDR3 contains 15 residues. V was pared by 2 bases and J by 0 bases, with 7 bases between. CDR3 sequence (DNA): TGTGCCATCAGTGAGCTTCAATCGAACACCGGGGAGCTGTTTTTT. Residues: CAISELQSNTGELFF.

The chain links TRBV7-3 to TRBJ2-5; D may correspond to TRBD1 or TRBD2 (5 bases each). CDR1 is SGHTA and CDR2 is FQGTGA in the germline V gene. The length of the CDR3 is 15 residues. Trimming left V 5 bases short and J 3 bases short, with 16 bases between. CDR3 sequence: CASSLGTDLKETQYF. CDR3 nucleotide sequence: TGTGCCAGCAGCCTAGGGACGGACCTAAAAGAGACCCAGTACTTC.

J is TRBJ1-4 and V is TRBV7-9; no definite D call. CDR3 length: 13 residues. V lost 7 bases and J lost 0, with 6 bases in between. Germline CDR1 and CDR2: SEHNR and FQNEAQ (reference sequence). The CDR3 DNA reads as TGTGCCAGCAAACACGCAACTAATGAAAAACTGTTTTTT. It codes for CASKHATNEKLFF.

The chain combines TRBV6-5 with TRBJ1-1; D may be TRBD1 (6 bases). Trimming stripped 5 bases from V and 0 bases from J, with 10 bases between. This CDR3 is 14 amino acids long. Germline assignment: CDR1 MNHEY and CDR2 SVGAGI. CDR3 loop: CASSTGGVNTEAFF. The DNA for the CDR3 is TGTGCCAGCAGTACCGGGGGCGTGAACACTGAAGCTTTCTTT.

The chain is built from TRBV5-1 and TRBJ1-4; TRBD1 matches 7 bases. The CDR3 runs 15 residues. J lost 8 bases, V lost 4 bases, and 11 bases had no gene match. Germline lookup yields CDR1 SGHRS and CDR2 YFSETQ. In DNA, the CDR3 is TGCGCCAGCAGCCGGGCGACAGGGAGGGACGAAAAACTGTTTTTT. It translates to CASSRATGRDEKLFF.

This sequence joins TRBV7-3 and TRBJ2-1; D gene uncertain. The length of the CDR3 is 15 residues. CDR1 SGHTA and CDR2 FQGTGA come from the germline V gene. V was trimmed by 1 base and J by 7 bases, leaving 14 bases between them. The CDR3 nucleotides read TGTGCCAGCAGCTTAAGTGGTGGCGGTGTGAATGAGCAGTTCTTC. It is translated as CASSLSGGGVNEQFF. Together with reference TRBV7-3 and TRBJ2-1, the CDR3 gives the full variable domain: GAGVSQTPSNKVTEKGKYVELRCDPISGHTALYWYRQSLGQGPEFLIYFQGTGAADDSGLPNDRFFAVRPEGSVSTLKIQRTERGDSAVYLCASSLSGGGVNEQFFGPGTRLTVL.

The chain couples TRBV3-1 (or the pseudogene TRBV3-2) to TRBJ2-3; D is uncertain. Deletions cut 2 bases from V and 4 bases from J, with 19 bases between. The CDR3 consists of 17 residues. CDR1 and CDR2 (germline): LGHDT, YNNKEL (reference sequence). CDR3 amino acids: CASSQSSWQSISDTQYF. The CDR3 DNA is TGTGCCAGCAGCCAAAGTTCGTGGCAGTCGATTTCAGATACGCAGTATTTT.

The chain couples TRBV6-6 to TRBJ1-5, with D tentatively TRBD1 (6 bases). Germline CDR1 and CDR2: MNHNY and SVGAGI (reference sequence). The CDR3 spans 15 residues. Trimming took off 8 bases at V and 6 bases at J, with 20 bases between the two ends. CDR3 region: CASGPGGQSIQPQHF. In DNA form, the CDR3 reads TGTGCCAGCGGCCCTGGGGGGCAGTCAATTCAGCCCCAGCATTTT.

This clone appeared a few times. The CDR3: CASSFNLNQPQHF. CDR3 nucleotide sequence: TGTGCCAGCAGCTTTAATCTCAATCAGCCCCAGCATTTT. The genes are TRBV7-2 and TRBJ1-5, with D uncertain. The length of the CDR3 is 13 residues. Germline V gene sequence: CDR1 SGHTA, CDR2 FQGNSA. The germline V and J ends were trimmed by 3 bases and 3 bases, with 6 bases remaining between them.